These 32 T cell receptor beta chains share one sample of origin, sequenced in a study of cytomegalovirus exposure and HLA in healthy donors. TCRdb's table, derived via immunoSEQ multiplex PCR, lists solely in-frame clones and lacks some. The sample lists 170,000 or so clones; 84% were seen once. Sequenced sample: PBMCs. The receptors derive from a woman aged 18-29 years in good health and CMV-seropositive.

The gene calls are TRBV7-2 and TRBJ2-7; 8 nucleotides agree with TRBD1. The CDR3 covers 17 residues. Germline-derived CDR1 and CDR2 are SGHTA and FQGNSA. V was clipped by 5 bases and J by 0 bases; unmatched bases: 12. The CDR3 DNA reads as TGTGCCAGCAGCCTATCGCGGACAGGGAGGAGCTCCTACGAGCAGTACTTC. This sequence encodes CASSLSRTGRSSYEQYF.

The chain employs TRBV19 and TRBJ1-1; D perhaps matches TRBD1 (5 bases). The V gene lost 7 bases and the J gene lost 5 bases, with 20 bases spanning the gap. CDR1 LNHDA and CDR2 SQIVND come from the germline V gene (reference sequence). The CDR3 is 15 residues long. CDR3 in amino acids: CASTEVGRGRTEAFF. CDR3 nucleotide sequence: TGTGCCAGTACCGAGGTGGGTAGGGGTAGGACTGAAGCTTTCTTT.

This clone came up once. V usage is TRBV21-1 and J usage is TRBJ2-7; the listed D gene, TRBD2, was not tested against the DNA. TRBV21-1 is a documented pseudogene. The CDR3 length is 12 residues. The CDR3, as DNA: TGTGCCAGCAGCAAAGTGAGTTACGAGCAGTACTTC. This translates into CASSKVSYEQYF.

The CDR3 nucleotides read TGTGCCAGTAGTATACAGATAGCGGGCACAGATACGCAGTATTTT. This sequence encodes CASSIQIAGTDTQYF. The chain couples TRBV19 to TRBJ2-3, with D perhaps matching TRBD2 (6 bases). From germline, CDR1 is LNHDA and CDR2 SQIVND (reference sequence). This CDR3 comprises 15 residues. Trimming pared 2 bases from V and 1 base from J, leaving 10 bases between.

The chain employs TRBV14 and TRBJ1-2; 9 bases fit TRBD1. V lost 4 bases and J lost 6; bases outside the gene matches: 3. The CDR3 consists of 13 residues. CDR1 is SGHDN and CDR2 is FVKESK in the germline V gene. The CDR3 here is CASSPRQGDGYTF. CDR3 DNA sequence: TGTGCCAGCAGCCCGCGACAGGGGGATGGCTACACCTTC.

In regard to this clone: An end of the junction does not agree with germline; a read error may underlie this. This rearrangement joins TRBV27 to TRBJ2-7, with D maybe TRBD1 (5 bases). Germline assignment: CDR1 MNHEY and CDR2 SMNVEV (reference sequence). The CDR3 spans 13 residues. CDR3 protein: CASRETVNYQQYF. For the CDR3, the DNA is TGTGCCAGCAGAGAGACAGTAAACTACCAGCAGTACTTC.

V and J are TRBV11-2 and TRBJ1-6; D is unclear. This CDR3 is built from 16 residues. Germline V gene sequence: CDR1 SGHAT, CDR2 FQNNGV. Deletions cut 0 bases from V and 9 bases from J, with 15 bases between. CDR3 loop: CASSLERAGGASPLHF. Here the CDR3 DNA reads TGTGCCAGCAGCTTAGAGAGGGCAGGCGGTGCTTCACCCCTCCACTTT.

This chain joins TRBV6-1 and TRBJ1-6; D unresolved. The CDR3 has 13 amino acids. V was cut by 11 bases and J by 4 bases, with 12 bases left in between. The germline V gene encodes CDR1 MNHNS and CDR2 SASEGT. The CDR3 here is CASQTGYNSPLHF. Written as DNA, the CDR3 is TGTGCCTCCCAGACGGGGTATAATTCACCCCTCCACTTT.

The chain combines TRBV27 with TRBJ2-3; tentatively, D is TRBD2 (7 bases). The germline V and J ends were trimmed by 3 bases and 4 bases, with 14 bases remaining between them. Germline V gives CDR1 MNHEY, CDR2 SMNVEV (reference sequence). This CDR3 contains 15 residues. CDR3 DNA sequence: TGTGCCAGCAGTTTCGGGTGGGGGGGCTCAGATACGCAGTATTTT. The encoded protein is CASSFGWGGSDTQYF.

This sequence joins TRBV4-1 and TRBJ2-7; D unresolved. The CDR3 covers 12 residues. V lost 0 bases and J 6 bases, leaving 6 bases between the germline ends. Germline V lookup: CDR1 MGHRA, CDR2 YSYEKL. Written as DNA, the CDR3 is TGCGCCAGCAGCCAAGATGAGGTCGAGCAGTACTTC. As protein: CASSQDEVEQYF.

The chain couples TRBV19 to TRBJ1-6, with 7 nucleotides matching TRBD1. After removal of 10 bases from V and 5 bases from J, the junction contained 8 bases not matched to a gene. The CDR3 consists of 14 residues. The germline V gene encodes CDR1 LNHDA and CDR2 SQIVND (reference sequence). CDR3 bases: TGTGCCACCCGCGGGGACAGTGATAATTCACCCCTCCACTTT. Translating gives CATRGDSDNSPLHF.

The genes are TRBV12-5 and TRBJ1-6, with 7 bases aligning to TRBD1. V gave up 5 bases and J gave up 9 bases; unmatched junction bases: 7. Germline CDR1 and CDR2: LGHNT and FRNRAP. The CDR3 is 14 residues long. This chain's CDR3 is CASGPQGVSSPLHF. The CDR3 DNA sequence: TGTGCTAGTGGTCCGCAGGGGGTTAGTTCACCCCTCCACTTT.

This clone came up a few times. The chain recombines TRBV4-1 with TRBJ2-5; 7 bases are a match to TRBD1. The CDR3 length is 15 residues. The trim removed 0 bases at V and 3 bases at J, leaving 4 bases unmatched. The germline V gene has CDR1 MGHRA and CDR2 YSYEKL. Here the CDR3 DNA reads TGCGCCAGCAGCCAAGAGGGGACAGAGAAAGAGACCCAGTACTTC. This encodes CASSQEGTEKETQYF.

This clone has a single count. This chain uses TRBV15 with TRBJ1-2, with a tentative D call TRBD1 (6 bases). The germline V gene encodes CDR1 LNHNV and CDR2 YYDKDF (reference sequence). The V end lost 0 bases, the J end lost 4 bases, and 15 bases lay between the germline ends. The length of the CDR3 is 16 residues. In nucleotides, the CDR3 is TGTGCCACCAGCAGAGATTCCGGACAGCTCCTCTATGGCTACACCTTC. It translates to CATSRDSGQLLYGYTF. The full variable domain, completed using reference TRBV15 and TRBJ1-2, is DAMVIQNPRYQVTQFGKPVTLSCSQTLNHNVMYWYQQKSSQAPKLLFHYYDKDFNNEADTPDNFQSRRPNTSFCFLDIRSPGLGDTAMYLCATSRDSGQLLYGYTFGSGTRLTVV.

The chain links TRBV11-2 to TRBJ2-1, with D unresolved. The V end lost 2 bases, the J end lost 7 bases, and 9 bases lay between the germline ends. The CDR3 sequence is 13 residues long. In germline, CDR1 is SGHAT, CDR2 FQNNGV. This CDR3 is CASSLSRRNEQFF. The CDR3 DNA is TGTGCCAGCAGCTTAAGTCGGAGAAATGAGCAGTTCTTC.

The V gene is TRBV7-9, the J gene TRBJ1-6; no definite D call. Trimming shortened V by 5 bases and J by 10 bases, and 3 bases separated the two germline ends. The CDR3 runs to 10 residues. Germline CDR1 reads SEHNR; CDR2 reads FQNEAQ (reference sequence). The CDR3 DNA reads TGTGCCAGCAGCCCATCACCCCTCCACTTT. Translation: CASSPSPLHF.

The gene calls are TRBV11-2 and TRBJ2-7, with 8 bases matching TRBD1. CDR1 is SGHAT and CDR2 is FQNNGV in the germline V gene. Germline trimming cut 4 bases from V and 4 bases from J; bases unmatched to any gene: 6. This CDR3 is 14 amino acids long. CDR3 amino acids: CASSSRTGFYEQYF. CDR3 nucleotide sequence: TGTGCCAGCAGCTCCAGGACAGGGTTTTACGAGCAGTACTTC.

This chain connects TRBV27 to TRBJ2-3, with 12 positions matching TRBD1. CDR1 is MNHEY, CDR2 SMNVEV, per germline (reference sequence). With V trimmed by 6 bases and J by 6 bases, 10 bases remained unmatched. The CDR3 contains 16 residues. CDR3: CASSRRDRGPGDTQYF. Written as DNA, the CDR3 is TGTGCCAGCAGCAGACGGGACAGGGGGCCGGGGGATACGCAGTATTTT.

In this sample, this clone turned up once. The V and J genes are TRBV4-2 and TRBJ1-1, with 9 bases matching TRBD1. V was pared by 1 base and J by 11 bases, with 11 bases of the junction left unmatched. This CDR3 comprises 15 residues. Germline V gene sequence: CDR1 LGHNA, CDR2 YNFKEQ. As DNA, the CDR3 is TGTGCCAGCAGCCAAGCTCCGGGACAGGGCGGGTTGGCTTTCTTT. This gives the protein CASSQAPGQGGLAFF.

The chain employs TRBV6-1 and TRBJ1-1; TRBD1 is a possible D gene (5 bases). The CDR3 runs to 14 residues. V lost 6 bases and J 1 base, leaving 12 bases between the germline ends. The germline V gene encodes CDR1 MNHNS and CDR2 SASEGT. The CDR3 loop is CASRGRDWNTEAFF. CDR3 DNA: TGTGCCAGCAGGGGTCGGGACTGGAACACTGAAGCTTTCTTT.

The chain couples TRBV5-1 to TRBJ2-2; D is ambiguous. Germline assignment: CDR1 SGHRS and CDR2 YFSETQ. The CDR3 consists of 13 residues. Trimming cost V 1 base and J 5 bases, with 6 bases left between them. DNA for the CDR3: TGCGCCAGCAGCTTGTTTTATACCGGGGAGCTGTTTTTT. Its protein product is CASSLFYTGELFF.

This clone was detected only once. The V call is TRBV6-1, the J call TRBJ1-5; 7 bases align to TRBD1. Trimming cost V 7 bases and J 7 bases; bases outside gene matches: 10. The CDR3 spans 14 residues. In germline, CDR1 is MNHNS, CDR2 SASEGT. DNA of the CDR3: TGTGCCAGCATCCAACAGGGGAGGTCGCAGCCCCAGCATTTT. This codes for CASIQQGRSQPQHF.

The chain joins TRBV27 to TRBJ1-2; 11 bases are a match to TRBD1. After removal of 5 bases from V and 3 bases from J, the junction contained 5 bases not matched to a gene. This CDR3 region has 15 residues. Germline V gene sequence: CDR1 MNHEY, CDR2 SMNVEV (reference sequence). The chain's CDR3 is CASSGQGASHYGYTF. As DNA, the CDR3 is TGTGCCAGCAGTGGACAGGGGGCTAGTCACTATGGCTACACCTTC.

The chain employs TRBV16 and TRBJ1-4, with TRBD1 matching over 9 bases. The CDR3 length is 17 residues. Trimming took 4 bases from V and 8 from J; bases not matched to a gene: 14. Germline V CDR1 and CDR2: KGHSY, FQNENV. CDR3 bases: TGTGCCAGCAGCCCACGTACGTCGCGGACAGGGGAAGAAAAACTGTTTTTT. Translation: CASSPRTSRTGEEKLFF.

The rearrangement joins TRBV4-3 to TRBJ2-6, with 8 bases matching TRBD1. Germline V gene data show CDR1 as LGHNA and CDR2 as YSLEER. There are 18 residues in the CDR3. With 4 bases clipped from V and 2 bases from J, the junction kept 10 bases outside the gene matches. CDR3 in amino acids: CASSLDRVPIAGANVLTF. The DNA of the CDR3 is TGCGCCAGCAGCCTGGACAGGGTTCCCATAGCTGGGGCCAACGTCCTGACTTTC.

The rearrangement links TRBV11-3 to TRBJ2-7, with 7 bases identical to TRBD2. Germline CDR1 and CDR2: SGHNT and YENEEA. Trimming took 4 bases from V and 6 from J; bases not matched to a gene: 6. This CDR3 spans 13 amino acids. The CDR3 spells CASSWNTGGEQYF. The CDR3 bases are TGTGCCAGCAGCTGGAACACGGGGGGCGAGCAGTACTTC.

This chain connects TRBV9 to TRBJ1-6; D is unclear. CDR1 is SGDLS and CDR2 is YYNGEE in the germline V gene. The CDR3 runs 15 residues. V was cut by 0 bases and J by 8 bases, with 12 bases left in between. CDR3 sequence (DNA): TGTGCCAGCAGCGTAGGGTTAAAACGGGATTCACCCCTCCACTTT. Its protein is CASSVGLKRDSPLHF.

The CDR3 bases are TGTGCCAGCAGCGTAGGGCAGGGGAGCTATGGCTACACCTTC. Its protein product is CASSVGQGSYGYTF. This chain uses TRBV9 with TRBJ1-2, with TRBD1 as a possible D gene (6 bases). Germline CDR1 reads SGDLS; CDR2 reads YYNGEE. The CDR3 loop spans 14 amino acids. The V and J ends lost 0 bases and 4 bases respectively, with 10 bases between them.

This sequence joins TRBV7-9 and TRBJ2-1; 7 bases are a match to TRBD2. The germline gives CDR1 SEHNR, CDR2 FQNEAQ (reference sequence). The J segment lost 4 bases and the V segment lost 5 bases, leaving 8 bases of the junction unmatched. The CDR3 is 15 amino acids. CDR3 nucleotide sequence: TGTGCCAGCAGCCCGCGGGGGAATATTTACAATGAGCAGTTCTTC. Translating it yields CASSPRGNIYNEQFF.

The chain joins TRBV2 to TRBJ1-1, with 8 bases fitting TRBD1. Germline CDR1 is SNHLY and CDR2 is FYNNEI. The CDR3 is 14 residues long. V lost 5 bases and J lost 1; bases outside the gene matches: 3. The CDR3 reads CASSLGTGNTEAFF. DNA for the CDR3: TGTGCCAGCAGTCTTGGGACAGGGAACACTGAAGCTTTCTTT. Full variable domain (outside the CDR3, taken from reference TRBV2 and TRBJ1-1): EPEVTQTPSHQVTQMGQEVILRCVPISNHLYFYWYRQILGQKVEFLVSFYNNEISEKSEIFDDQFSVERPDGSNFTLKIRSTKLEDSAMYFCASSLGTGNTEAFFGQGTRLTVV.

The chain joins TRBV9 to TRBJ2-3; TRBD2 matches at 12 bases. There are 17 residues in the CDR3. J lost 2 bases, V lost 3 bases, and 7 bases had no gene match. Germline V gene lookup returns CDR1 SGDLS and CDR2 YYNGEE. The CDR3 region is CASSASTSGGPTDTQYF. Written as DNA, the CDR3 is TGTGCCAGCAGCGCCTCGACTAGCGGGGGCCCCACAGATACGCAGTATTTT.

The chain links TRBV6-5 to TRBJ1-2, with 9 bases identical to TRBD1. Germline-derived CDR1 and CDR2 are MNHEY and SVGAGI. CDR3 length: 15 amino acids. V lost 6 bases to trimming and J lost 4 bases; unmatched junction nucleotides: 9. In DNA form, the CDR3 reads TGTGCCAGCAGCCCCACGGGACAGGGCTTCTATGGCTACACCTTC. Translation gives CASSPTGQGFYGYTF.